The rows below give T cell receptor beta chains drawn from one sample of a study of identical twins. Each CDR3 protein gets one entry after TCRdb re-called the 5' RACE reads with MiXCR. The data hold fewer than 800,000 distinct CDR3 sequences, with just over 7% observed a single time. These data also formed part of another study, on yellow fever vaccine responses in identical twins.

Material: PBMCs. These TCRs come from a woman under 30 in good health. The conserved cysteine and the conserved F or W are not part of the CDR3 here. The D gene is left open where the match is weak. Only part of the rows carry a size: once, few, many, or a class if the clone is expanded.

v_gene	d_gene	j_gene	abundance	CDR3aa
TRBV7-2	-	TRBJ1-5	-	ASSLRWGDSNQPQH
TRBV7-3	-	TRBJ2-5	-	ASSKQGQGETQY
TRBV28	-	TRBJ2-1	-	ASSRRIGGSYNEQF
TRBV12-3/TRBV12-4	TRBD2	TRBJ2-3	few	ASSFPAGYTQY
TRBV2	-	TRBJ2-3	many	ASSAQGTQY
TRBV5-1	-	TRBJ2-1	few	ASSRGGGIYNEQF
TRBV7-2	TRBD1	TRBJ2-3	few	ASSRPGTVVDTQY
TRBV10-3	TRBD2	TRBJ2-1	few	AIKGSSGRASRHEQF
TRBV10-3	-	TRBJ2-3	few	ANRAGLNTDTQY
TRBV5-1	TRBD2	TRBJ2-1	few	ASSLVLAGAVYNEQF
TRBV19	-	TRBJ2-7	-	ASSITLAYEQY
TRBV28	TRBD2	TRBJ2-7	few	ASSKGLAGGSSYEQY
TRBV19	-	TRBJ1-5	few	ASSITGSNQPQH
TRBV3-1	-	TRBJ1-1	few	ASSQERREAF
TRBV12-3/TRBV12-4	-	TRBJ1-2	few	ASSFYRAGYT
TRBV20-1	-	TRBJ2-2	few	SATARNPNTGELF
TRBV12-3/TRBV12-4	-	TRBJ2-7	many	ASSPQGGSNLYEQY
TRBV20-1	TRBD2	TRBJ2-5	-	SARGGLAGEETQY
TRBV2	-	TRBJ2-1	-	ASSDFYNEQF
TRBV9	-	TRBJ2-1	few	ASTSERTGMVNEQF
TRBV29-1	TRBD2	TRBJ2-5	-	STGLAGAFGETQY
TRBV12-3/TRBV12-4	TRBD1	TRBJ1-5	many	ASSLAGGEPQH
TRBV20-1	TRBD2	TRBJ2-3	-	SANRGLAGATSTDTQY
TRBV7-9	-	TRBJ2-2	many	ASSPDSSRVAGELF
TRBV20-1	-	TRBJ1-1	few	SASYVGPGTEAF
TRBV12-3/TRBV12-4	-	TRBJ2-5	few	ASSLEQGLTGQETQY
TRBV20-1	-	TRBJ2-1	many	SAPQLGDSYNEQF
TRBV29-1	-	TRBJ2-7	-	SVDESGVGYEQY
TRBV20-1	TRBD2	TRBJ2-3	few	SATSAPDTQY
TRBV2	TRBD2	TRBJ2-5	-	ASSELAGGETQY
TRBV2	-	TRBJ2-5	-	ASSESTLKETQY
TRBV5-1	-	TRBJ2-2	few	ASSLFTGDTGELF
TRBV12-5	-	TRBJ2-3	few	ASGLGTKDSFTDTQY
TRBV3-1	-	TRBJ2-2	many	ASSHGGNTGELF
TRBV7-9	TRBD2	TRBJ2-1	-	ASSLPGGGNEQF
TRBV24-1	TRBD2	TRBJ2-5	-	ATSERLAGGLETQY
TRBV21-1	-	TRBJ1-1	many	ASSLLPGRGTEAF
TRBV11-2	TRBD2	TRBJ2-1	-	ASSLGTMGRGGGGNEQF
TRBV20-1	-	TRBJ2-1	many	SARDAGTPYNEQF
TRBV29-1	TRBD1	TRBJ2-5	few	SVEDRGWYQETQY
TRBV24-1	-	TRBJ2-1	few	ATSDSGLLNEQF
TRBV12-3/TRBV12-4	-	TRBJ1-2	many	ASSFETFGYT
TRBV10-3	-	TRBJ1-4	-	AISDGRKADEKLF